These 24 T cell receptor beta chains were sequenced from one sample in a study of blood T cell repertoires in COVID-19. The method was immunoSEQ multiplex PCR; TCRdb's version includes in-frame clones alone and lacks a portion of them. In the table there are hundreds of thousands of clones, 82% of which are singletons. Sequenced input: PBMCs or T cells enriched from blood (not recorded which). These receptors all come from a woman in her sixties who had recovered from COVID-19.

The V call is TRBV5-6, the J call TRBJ2-3, with TRBD2 matching over 9 bases. Germline CDR1 reads SGHDT; CDR2 reads YYEEEE. V gave up 2 bases and J gave up 0 bases; unmatched junction bases: 1. The CDR3 is made up of 15 amino acids. CDR3 in amino acids: CASSFAGGSTDTQYF. Here the CDR3 DNA reads TGTGCCAGCAGCTTTGCGGGAGGGAGCACAGATACGCAGTATTTT.

The chain uses TRBV5-1 and TRBJ1-1, with a tentative D call TRBD1 (6 bases). The CDR3 is made up of 14 amino acids. With 2 bases removed from V and 4 bases from J, the gap between germline ends came to 12 bases. In germline, CDR1 is SGHRS, CDR2 YFSETQ. The CDR3 DNA reads as TGCGCCAGCAGCTTTGAAGGGGGTGGCACTGAAGCTTTCTTT. The encoded protein is CASSFEGGGTEAFF.

This clone was observed a handful of times. The gene calls are TRBV6-5 and TRBJ1-6, with D tentatively TRBD1 (5 bases). The CDR3 runs to 15 residues. CDR1 is MNHEY, CDR2 SVGAGI, per germline. V lost 6 bases and J lost 7, with 16 bases in between. DNA for the CDR3: TGTGCCAGCAGAATTACTCGACAGTTGAATTCACCCCTCCACTTT. Protein sequence: CASRITRQLNSPLHF.

The chain couples TRBV3-1 (or the pseudogene TRBV3-2) to TRBJ1-1, with a tentative D call TRBD1 (5 bases). This CDR3 spans 14 amino acids. The V gene's germline CDR1 is LGHDT and CDR2 YNNKEL (reference sequence). Trimming took off 8 bases at V and 1 base at J, with 14 bases between the two ends. CDR3 region: CASRPWQGNTEAFF. For the CDR3, the DNA is TGTGCCAGCCGTCCTTGGCAGGGGAACACTGAAGCTTTCTTT.

V usage is TRBV5-1 and J usage is TRBJ2-2, with 8 bases identical to TRBD1. CDR3 length: 19 residues. Germline V gene data show CDR1 as SGHRS and CDR2 as YFSETQ. V trimming: 6 bases; J trimming: 0 bases; junction bases outside the gene matches: 16. CDR3 protein: CASIMAGGGQAANTGELFF. The CDR3 nucleotides read TGCGCCAGCATTATGGCAGGAGGGGGACAGGCTGCGAACACCGGGGAGCTGTTTTTT.

V usage is TRBV19 and J usage is TRBJ2-5; the match to TRBD2 covers 9 bases. CDR3 length: 18 amino acids. With 1 base clipped from V and 5 bases from J, the junction kept 14 bases outside the gene matches. Per the germline V gene, CDR1 is LNHDA and CDR2 is SQIVND (reference sequence). The DNA of the CDR3 is TGTGCCAGTAGTATAGCTCTCAGCGGGGGGTCTGCCGCGGAGACCCAGTACTTC. Its protein is CASSIALSGGSAAETQYF.

This chain links TRBV7-2 with TRBJ2-7; 7 bases agree with TRBD1. CDR3 length: 14 amino acids. CDR1 and CDR2 from the germline V gene are SGHTA and FQGNSA. V was clipped by 1 base and J by 5 bases; unmatched bases: 5. The CDR3 loop reads CASSLETGADEQYF. DNA of the CDR3: TGTGCCAGCAGCTTAGAAACAGGGGCCGACGAGCAGTACTTC. Filled out from reference TRBV7-2 and TRBJ2-7, the complete variable domain reads GAGVSQSPSNKVTEKGKDVELRCDPISGHTALYWYRQSLGQGLEFLIYFQGNSAPDKSGLPSDRFSAERTGGSVSTLTIQRTQQEDSAVYLCASSLETGADEQYFGPGTRLTVT.

This chain links TRBV6-6 with TRBJ2-3, with 11 bases aligning to TRBD2. The CDR3 is made up of 15 amino acids. Germline V gene lookup returns CDR1 MNHNY and CDR2 SVGAGI (reference sequence). Trimming cost V 6 bases and J 4 bases; bases outside gene matches: 6. The chain's CDR3 is CASSIAGGQADTQYF. The CDR3 DNA reads TGTGCCAGCAGCATAGCGGGAGGGCAGGCAGATACGCAGTATTTT.

This sequence joins TRBV4-1 and TRBJ2-2; weak D call: TRBD1 (6 bases). The V end was cut by 5 bases, the J end by 5 bases, with 9 bases between. Germline loops: CDR1 MGHRA, CDR2 YSYEKL. The CDR3 is made up of 13 amino acids. The CDR3 bases are TGCGCCAGCAGCTGGCAGGGGACCGGGGAGCTGTTTTTT. Protein product: CASSWQGTGELFF.

This clone has a single count. This CDR3 reads CATREGITYNEQFF. In DNA form, the CDR3 reads TGTGCCACCCGGGAGGGGATCACCTACAATGAGCAGTTCTTC. The gene calls are TRBV6-5 and TRBJ2-1; 8 positions match TRBD2. Germline CDR1 and CDR2: MNHEY and SVGAGI. The ends lost 10 bases at V and 2 bases at J; junction bases unmatched: 7. The CDR3 spans 14 residues.

The chain employs TRBV10-3 and TRBJ2-7, with TRBD1 identical over 8 bases. The germline V gene encodes CDR1 ENHRY and CDR2 SYGVKD. J was trimmed by 2 bases and V by 2 bases; bases with no gene match: 2. This CDR3 is built from 14 residues. The CDR3 region is CAISEGQGTYEQYF. CDR3 DNA sequence: TGTGCCATCAGTGAGGGACAGGGTACCTACGAGCAGTACTTC.

The CDR3, as DNA: TGTGCCAGCAGCCAGGGGGCCAACTACAATGAGCAGTTCTTC. This codes for CASSQGANYNEQFF. The rearrangement uses TRBV4-2 and TRBJ2-1, with a possible D match to TRBD1 (6 bases). The CDR3 runs to 14 residues. The germline gives CDR1 LGHNA, CDR2 YNFKEQ. V was trimmed by 3 bases and J by 3 bases, leaving 9 bases between them.

The chain has TRBV12-3 or TRBV12-4 and TRBJ1-2; the match to TRBD1 covers 7 bases. The CDR3 length is 13 residues. The junction had 5 bases not matched to a gene; V was cut back by 6 bases and J by 4 bases. CDR3 sequence reads: CASRPGDSYGYTF. CDR3 DNA: TGTGCCAGCAGACCCGGGGACAGCTATGGCTACACCTTC.

CDR3 amino acids: CASSQESGRGSYEQYF. The CDR3 DNA follows: TGTGCCAGCAGCCAAGAGTCCGGCAGGGGCTCCTACGAGCAGTACTTC. This sequence joins TRBV3-1 (or the pseudogene TRBV3-2) and TRBJ2-7; TRBD1 might be the D (6 bases). V was shortened by 0 bases and J by 0 bases, with 12 bases between the two germline ends. This CDR3 has 16 amino acids. Germline loops: CDR1 LGHDT, CDR2 YNNKEL (reference sequence).

This chain connects TRBV5-1 to TRBJ1-1; perhaps TRBD1 as D (6 bases). The CDR3 extends over 15 amino acids. Trimming cost V 1 base and J 1 base, with 11 bases left between them. Looked up from germline, CDR1 is SGHRS and CDR2 is YFSETQ. The CDR3 region is CASSLLRDTNTEAFF. Written as DNA, the CDR3 is TGCGCCAGCAGCTTGTTACGGGACACGAACACTGAAGCTTTCTTT.

This chain links TRBV2 with TRBJ1-5; the D is unclear. The V gene's germline CDR1 is SNHLY and CDR2 FYNNEI. V was trimmed by 6 bases and J by 2 bases, leaving 11 bases between them. The CDR3 has 14 amino acids. CDR3 nucleotides: TGTGCCAGCAGCTCAAACAGTCGCAATCAGCCCCAGCATTTT. This gives the protein CASSSNSRNQPQHF.

This clone was seen only a few times. The gene calls are TRBV7-2 and TRBJ1-3, with 10 bases aligning to TRBD1. V trimming: 1 base; J trimming: 2 bases; junction bases outside the gene matches: 2. The CDR3 has 16 residues. Germline CDR1 and CDR2: SGHTA and FQGNSA. CDR3 region: CASSLVGTGAGNTIYF. DNA of the CDR3: TGTGCCAGCAGCTTAGTAGGGACAGGGGCTGGAAACACCATATATTTT.

CDR3 sequence (DNA): TGTGCCAGCAGCTTTGCGGTCTACCAAGAGACCCAGTACTTC. Protein product: CASSFAVYQETQYF. The chain couples TRBV7-2 to TRBJ2-5; D call uncertain. Germline loops: CDR1 SGHTA, CDR2 FQGNSA. The CDR3 contains 14 residues. V was cut by 3 bases and J by 0 bases, with 8 bases left in between.

The V gene is TRBV29-1, the J gene TRBJ2-7, with 9 bases matching TRBD1. J lost 5 bases, V lost 6 bases, and 5 bases had no gene match. Germline V lookup: CDR1 SQVTM, CDR2 ANQGSEA. The CDR3 spans 12 residues. CDR3 protein: CSVPTGGDEQYF. The CDR3 DNA reads as TGCAGCGTCCCGACAGGGGGAGACGAGCAGTACTTC.

This chain connects TRBV10-1 to TRBJ2-1, with 11 bases fitting TRBD2. The CDR3 totals 19 residues. The trim removed 7 bases at V and 3 bases at J, leaving 17 bases unmatched. Germline V gene lookup returns CDR1 WNHNN and CDR2 SYGVQD (reference sequence). Here the CDR3 reads CASNQLAGDQFFYYNEQFF. In nucleotides, the CDR3 is TGCGCCAGCAACCAACTAGCGGGGGACCAATTCTTTTACTACAATGAGCAGTTCTTC.

The chain joins TRBV5-4 to TRBJ2-7; the match to TRBD1 covers 7 bases. The CDR3 contains 14 residues. Trimming removed 4 bases from V and 3 bases from J; junction bases left unmatched: 7. CDR1 is SGHNT, CDR2 YYREEE, per germline (reference sequence). Here the CDR3 reads CASSPGQWDYEQYF. The CDR3 DNA follows: TGTGCCAGCAGCCCGGGACAGTGGGACTACGAGCAGTACTTC.

The chain couples TRBV2 to TRBJ1-1, with D possibly matching TRBD1 (6 bases). The CDR3 consists of 14 residues. With 4 bases removed from V and 6 bases from J, the gap between germline ends came to 15 bases. Germline CDR1 SNHLY, CDR2 FYNNEI. CDR3 sequence (DNA): TGTGCCAGCAGTGCGGCAGGGGAAGTGCCTGAAGCTTTCTTT. This encodes CASSAAGEVPEAFF.

The chain recombines TRBV4-1 with TRBJ2-7; 13 bases match TRBD2. This CDR3 is built from 18 residues. The ends lost 3 bases at V and 1 base at J; junction bases unmatched: 9. Germline V gene lookup returns CDR1 MGHRA and CDR2 YSYEKL. CDR3 loop: CASSQDRLAGGPSYEQYF. In nucleotides, the CDR3 is TGCGCCAGCAGCCAGGACCGACTAGCGGGGGGTCCTTCCTACGAGCAGTACTTC.

V is TRBV5-4 and J is TRBJ1-2, with 9 bases identical to TRBD1. The J segment lost 5 bases and the V segment lost 4 bases, leaving 9 bases of the junction unmatched. This CDR3 has 15 residues. The germline V gene encodes CDR1 SGHNT and CDR2 YYREEE (reference sequence). CDR3 coding DNA: TGTGCCAGCAGCGCACCACAGGGGGCGGGGTATGGCTACACCTTC. Its protein is CASSAPQGAGYGYTF.